Presented here are 14 T cell receptor beta chains from one specimen sequenced in a study of blood T cell repertoires in COVID-19 (TCRdb year 2020). The library was obtained by the immunoSEQ multiplex PCR assay. The table was pulled from immuneACCESS by TCRdb, which kept in-frame rearrangements only. Such tables lose some clones; where checked, under half of the loss comes from unresolved V genes, and the rest has no known cause. The table for this sample lists a few hundred thousand clones; 80% to 90% of them were counted only once. The top ten clones comprise less than 9.5% of the sample. Source material: peripheral blood. Receptors originate from a woman in her forties or fifties who had recovered from COVID-19.

This clone occurred once. The CDR3 sequence: CATSDPSGTGSYGYTF. For the CDR3, the DNA is TGTGCCACCAGTGATCCTTCCGGGACAGGGTCCTATGGCTACACCTTC. The genes are TRBV24-1 and TRBJ1-2; 9 bases fit TRBD1. The CDR3 consists of 16 residues. Trimming took 3 bases from V and 4 from J; bases not matched to a gene: 8. CDR1 and CDR2 from the germline V gene are KGHDR and SFDVKD.

CDR3 sequence (DNA): TGTGCCACCAGCAGAGATCCGGGCGGGGTAGGCACCGGGGAGCTGTTTTTT. This translates into CATSRDPGGVGTGELFF. The genes are TRBV15 and TRBJ2-2; the D gene is possibly TRBD2 (6 bases). The V and J ends lost 0 bases and 4 bases respectively, with 15 bases between them. CDR1 and CDR2 from the germline V gene are LNHNV and YYDKDF (reference sequence). This CDR3 is 17 amino acids long.

This clone is categorized as large. The CDR3 DNA sequence: TGTGCCAGTAGAACAGGGGGAGGTACTGAAGCTTTCTTT. Protein: CASRTGGGTEAFF. V and J are TRBV19 and TRBJ1-1, with 8 bases aligning to TRBD1. This CDR3 contains 13 residues. Unmatched junction bases numbered 5, after V lost 6 bases and J lost 5 bases. Germline CDR1 is LNHDA and CDR2 is SQIVND (reference sequence).

In this sample, this clone turned up once. This rearrangement joins TRBV4-1 to TRBJ2-3; D may be TRBD2 (7 bases). CDR3 length: 16 residues. Germline V CDR1 and CDR2: MGHRA, YSYEKL. Trimming took off 0 bases at V and 2 bases at J, with 12 bases between the two ends. The CDR3 DNA reads as TGCGCCAGCAGCCAAGATCACGGGGGGCACACAGATACGCAGTATTTT. Translated: CASSQDHGGHTDTQYF.

The V call is TRBV19, the J call TRBJ1-5, with D possibly TRBD1 on 5 matching bases. V shed 7 bases and J shed 4 bases, with 14 bases lying between them. The CDR3 is 14 residues long. Germline lookup yields CDR1 LNHDA and CDR2 SQIVND (reference sequence). The chain's CDR3 is CASNDDQGNQPQHF. The CDR3 DNA sequence: TGTGCCAGTAATGACGACCAGGGTAATCAGCCCCAGCATTTT.

The chain is built from TRBV11-2 and TRBJ1-1; weak D call: TRBD1 (5 bases). Germline-derived CDR1 and CDR2 are SGHAT and FQNNGV. Trimming stripped 5 bases from V and 5 bases from J, with 12 bases between. The CDR3 totals 13 residues. The CDR3 protein is CASSAGPWTEAFF. Written as DNA, the CDR3 is TGTGCCAGCAGCGCGGGACCTTGGACTGAAGCTTTCTTT.

The chain combines TRBV28 with TRBJ1-2; maybe TRBD1 (5 bases). The germline V and J ends were trimmed by 6 bases and 4 bases, with 12 bases remaining between them. Germline CDR1 MDHEN, CDR2 SYDVKM. The CDR3 is 13 amino acids. The CDR3 sequence: CASRQQALYGYTF. The CDR3, as DNA: TGTGCCAGCAGGCAACAGGCTCTCTATGGCTACACCTTC.

The chain has TRBV5-4 and TRBJ2-3; TRBD1 agrees at 10 bases. CDR1 is SGHNT, CDR2 YYREEE, per germline (reference sequence). Trimming removed 5 bases from V and 0 bases from J; junction bases left unmatched: 6. The CDR3 consists of 16 residues. The chain's CDR3 is CASRSRQGASTDTQYF. The DNA for the CDR3 is TGTGCCAGCAGATCAAGACAGGGGGCCAGCACAGATACGCAGTATTTT.

The V gene is TRBV19, the J gene TRBJ1-1; 8 bases line up with TRBD1. Germline lookup yields CDR1 LNHDA and CDR2 SQIVND (reference sequence). The CDR3 sequence is 13 residues long. The V and J ends lost 1 base and 6 bases, in that order; junction bases with no gene match: 1. The CDR3 nucleotides read TGTGCCAGTAGTATAGCGGGACAGGCTGAAGCTTTCTTT. The encoded protein is CASSIAGQAEAFF.

The CDR3 DNA follows: TGTGCCAGTAGTATAACCAGGGGGCGAGGGCAGCCCCAGCATTTT. Translating gives CASSITRGRGQPQHF. This chain uses TRBV19 with TRBJ1-5, with 8 nucleotides matching TRBD1. The CDR3 covers 15 residues. Germline V gene lookup returns CDR1 LNHDA and CDR2 SQIVND (reference sequence). J gave up 7 bases and V 2 bases, and 7 bases lay outside the gene matches.

This clone was seen many times. The rearrangement uses TRBV5-4 and TRBJ2-7; 12 bases map to TRBD2. The CDR3 covers 18 residues. Trimming removed 0 bases from V and 1 base from J; junction bases left unmatched: 8. Germline lookup yields CDR1 SGHNT and CDR2 YYREEE (reference sequence). The CDR3 nucleotides are TGTGCCAGCAGCTTGGCGGCTAGCGGGGGGGCGACGTCCTACGAGCAGTACTTC. Its translation: CASSLAASGGATSYEQYF.

The chain employs TRBV4-3 and TRBJ2-3; TRBD2 matches at 10 bases. V lost 0 bases, J lost 1 base, and 7 bases stayed unmatched. Germline CDR1 reads LGHNA; CDR2 reads YSLEER. The CDR3 totals 18 residues. The CDR3 region has the DNA TGCGCCAGCAGCCAAGAAATTAGCGGGGGGTTTGGCACAGATACGCAGTATTTT. Encoded protein: CASSQEISGGFGTDTQYF.

The chain has TRBV20-1 and TRBJ2-7; perhaps TRBD2 as D (6 bases). V dropped 6 bases and J dropped 11 bases, with 17 bases sitting between them. CDR1 is DFQATT and CDR2 is SNEGSKA in the germline V gene (reference sequence). This CDR3 contains 11 residues. CDR3 sequence: CSANLAEREYF. The CDR3 DNA reads as TGCAGTGCCAACTTAGCGGAGAGGGAGTACTTC.

V is TRBV18 and J is TRBJ1-2, with no clear D. This CDR3 has 14 residues. With 6 bases removed from V and 3 bases from J, the gap between germline ends came to 14 bases. The germline CDR1 and CDR2 sequences are KGHSH and LQKENI. CDR3: CASSGLGEDYGYTF. CDR3 DNA: TGTGCCAGCTCCGGTCTCGGGGAGGACTATGGCTACACCTTC.